A single TCR beta chain is shown here with its context. The protocol was immunoSEQ multiplex PCR, while the TCRdb copy is restricted to in-frame clones and leaves out a portion. This table has some 360,000 clones, 73% appearing once. From germline, CDR1 is SEHNR and CDR2 FQNEAQ (reference sequence). Trimming removed 2 bases at V and 2 bases at J, with 10 bases between. The CDR3 runs to 14 residues. The sample comes from a study of shared clonotypes between healthy human individuals. The overall study: Each donor's CD4 naive and CD4 memory cells filled three plates apiece, CD8 naive two, and CD8 memory one.

Sequencing used memory CD4+ T cells sorted from blood. The subset denotes: CD45RA-negative fraction. The chain combines TRBV7-9 with TRBJ2-7; D ambiguous. This receptor was identified in a man aged 25-45 years in good health. Written as DNA, the CDR3 is TGTGCCAGCAGCTTACAACTACCTCCCTACGAGCAGTACTTC. This translates into CASSLQLPPYEQYF.